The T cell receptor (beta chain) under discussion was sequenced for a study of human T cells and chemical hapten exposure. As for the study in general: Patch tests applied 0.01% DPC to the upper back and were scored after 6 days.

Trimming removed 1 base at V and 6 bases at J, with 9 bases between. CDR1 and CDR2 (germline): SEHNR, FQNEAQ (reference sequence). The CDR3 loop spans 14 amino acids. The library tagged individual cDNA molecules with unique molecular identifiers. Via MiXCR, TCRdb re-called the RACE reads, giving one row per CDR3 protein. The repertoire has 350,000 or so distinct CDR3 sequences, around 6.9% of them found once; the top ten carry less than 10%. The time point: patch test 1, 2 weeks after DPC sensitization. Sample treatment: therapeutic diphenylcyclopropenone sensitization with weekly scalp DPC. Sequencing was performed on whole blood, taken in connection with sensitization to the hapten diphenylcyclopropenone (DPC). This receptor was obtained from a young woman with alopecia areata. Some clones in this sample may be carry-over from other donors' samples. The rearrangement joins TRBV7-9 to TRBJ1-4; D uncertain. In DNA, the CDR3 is TGTGCCAGCAGCTTAGGAAACGGCGATGAAAAACTGTTTTTT. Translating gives CASSLGNGDEKLFF. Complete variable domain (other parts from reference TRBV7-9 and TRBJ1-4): DTGVSQNPRHKITKRGQNVTFRCDPISEHNRLYWYRQTLGQGPEFLTYFQNEAQLEKSRLLSDRFSAERPKGSFSTLEIQRTEQGDSAMYLCASSLGNGDEKLFFGSGTQLSVL.